These 17 T cell receptor beta chains came from one sample sequenced in a study of blood T cell repertoires in COVID-19. Clones were read by immunoSEQ multiplex PCR, and TCRdb kept only the in-frame ones, dropping some. This sample has roughly 58,000 clones; 72% occur once, and the top ten carry roughly 49%. Sample: PBMCs or T cells enriched from blood (not recorded which). These receptors all stem from an older woman who had been exposed to COVID-19.

This chain connects TRBV20-1 to TRBJ2-7; D call uncertain. CDR1 is DFQATT, CDR2 SNEGSKA, per germline (reference sequence). The CDR3 has 11 residues. The V end was cut by 1 base, the J end by 3 bases, with 4 bases between. CDR3 sequence (DNA): TGCAGTGCTAGAGGAGGCTACGAGCAGTACTTC. Translating it yields CSARGGYEQYF.

This rearrangement joins TRBV10-2 to TRBJ1-5; maybe TRBD1 (6 bases). Trimming cost V 8 bases and J 3 bases, with 14 bases left between them. Germline CDR1 is WSHSY and CDR2 is SAAADI. The CDR3 loop spans 14 amino acids. CDR3 sequence reads: CASGSNRDNQPQHF. As DNA, the CDR3 is TGCGCCAGCGGATCTAACAGGGACAATCAGCCCCAGCATTTT.

By its share, this clone is large. The chain couples TRBV27 to TRBJ2-7; weak D call: TRBD1 (6 bases). The CDR3 covers 15 residues. Germline CDR1 and CDR2: MNHEY and SMNVEV (reference sequence). The V and J ends lost 5 bases and 0 bases respectively, with 14 bases between them. This CDR3 reads CASSPTTGSSYEQYF. In DNA form, the CDR3 reads TGTGCCAGCAGTCCGACCACAGGGAGCTCCTACGAGCAGTACTTC.

The rearrangement uses TRBV9 and TRBJ1-4; 9 bases are a match to TRBD1. V was pared by 2 bases and J by 7 bases, with 6 bases of the junction left unmatched. This CDR3 is 15 amino acids long. Germline CDR1 is SGDLS and CDR2 is YYNGEE. The CDR3 DNA sequence: TGTGCCAGCAGCGTGGGACAGGGCCAGCGTGAAAAACTGTTTTTT. It is translated as CASSVGQGQREKLFF.

This clone is a singleton in its sample. The chain carries TRBV19 and TRBJ1-2, with 11 bases fitting TRBD1. The CDR3 is 14 amino acids. Germline assignment: CDR1 LNHDA and CDR2 SQIVND (reference sequence). Unmatched junction bases numbered 8, after V lost 6 bases and J lost 8 bases. The chain's CDR3 is CASRYGQGASGYTF. The CDR3 coding sequence is TGTGCCAGTAGATACGGACAGGGGGCCTCAGGCTACACCTTC.

This clone occurred a few times. The chain couples TRBV5-4 to TRBJ1-1; D is ambiguous. Per the germline V gene, CDR1 is SGHNT and CDR2 is YYREEE (reference sequence). The CDR3 length is 13 residues. V lost 4 bases, J lost 2 bases, and 9 bases lay in between. This CDR3 is CASSTPTNTEAFF. The CDR3 DNA sequence: TGTGCCAGCAGCACTCCAACTAACACTGAAGCTTTCTTT. Filled out from reference TRBV5-4 and TRBJ1-1, the complete variable domain reads ETGVTQSPTHLIKTRGQQVTLRCSSQSGHNTVSWYQQALGQGPQFIFQYYREEENGRGNFPPRFSGLQFPNYSSELNVNALELDDSALYLCASSTPTNTEAFFGQGTRLTVV.

V gene TRBV9 combines with J gene TRBJ2-7; 8 bases line up with TRBD2. With 0 bases clipped from V and 3 bases from J, the junction kept 8 bases outside the gene matches. CDR1 and CDR2 (germline): SGDLS, YYNGEE. The length of the CDR3 is 16 residues. The CDR3 DNA reads TGTGCCAGCAGCGTAGGTGCTGCGGGAGGAGGCTACGAGCAGTACTTC. It yields the protein CASSVGAAGGGYEQYF.

The chain links TRBV3-1 (or the pseudogene TRBV3-2) to TRBJ1-1; D possibly corresponds to TRBD1 (6 bases). Germline V gene sequence: CDR1 LGHDT, CDR2 YNNKEL (reference sequence). The CDR3 has 15 residues. The V end was cut by 4 bases, the J end by 0 bases, with 12 bases between. In DNA, the CDR3 is TGTGCCAGCAGCCCAGGACAGAGCCTGAACACTGAAGCTTTCTTT. Amino acid sequence: CASSPGQSLNTEAFF.

This clone came up once. The V call is TRBV12-3 or TRBV12-4, the J call TRBJ1-5, with a possible D match to TRBD1 (6 bases). V gave up 6 bases and J gave up 3 bases, with 9 bases separating them. This CDR3 comprises 13 residues. The CDR3 sequence is CASRRDINQPQHF. Written as DNA, the CDR3 is TGTGCCAGCAGAAGGGACATCAATCAGCCCCAGCATTTT.

V is TRBV7-9 and J is TRBJ1-1, with D possibly TRBD1 on 6 matching bases. Looked up from germline, CDR1 is SEHNR and CDR2 is FQNEAQ (reference sequence). The V end lost 2 bases, the J end lost 6 bases, and 10 bases lay between the germline ends. The CDR3 sequence is 13 residues long. CDR3 sequence: CASSLTGQPEAFF. The CDR3 DNA sequence: TGTGCCAGCAGCTTAACAGGACAGCCTGAAGCTTTCTTT.

The V call is TRBV29-1, the J call TRBJ1-5, with a possible D match to TRBD1 (6 bases). V shed 5 bases and J shed 3 bases, with 11 bases lying between them. The CDR3 sequence is 13 residues long. Looked up from germline, CDR1 is SQVTM and CDR2 is ANQGSEA. CDR3 DNA: TGCAGCGTTTCCCAGGGGCCCAATCAGCCCCAGCATTTT. As protein: CSVSQGPNQPQHF.

J is TRBJ2-3 and V is TRBV9; 9 bases fit TRBD2. The trim removed 0 bases at V and 3 bases at J, leaving 14 bases unmatched. This CDR3 is built from 19 residues. CDR1 and CDR2 from the germline V gene are SGDLS and YYNGEE. CDR3 protein: CASSVGRAGGHELTDTQYF. The CDR3, as DNA: TGTGCCAGCAGCGTAGGGCGAGCGGGGGGACACGAATTAACAGATACGCAGTATTTT.

The V and J genes are TRBV20-1 and TRBJ2-1, with 10 bases that match TRBD2. This CDR3 is 15 amino acids long. The ends lost 3 bases at V and 2 bases at J; junction bases unmatched: 4. Germline V gives CDR1 DFQATT, CDR2 SNEGSKA (reference sequence). The CDR3 sequence: CSASSGRTAYNEQFF. The CDR3 DNA reads as TGCAGTGCTAGTAGCGGGAGGACCGCCTACAATGAGCAGTTCTTC.

In its sample, this clone was seen a few times. The genes are TRBV18 and TRBJ1-1; D remains ambiguous. Between the trimmed V and J ends, which lost 3 bases and 11 bases, there was a span of 16 bases. This CDR3 comprises 13 residues. Germline values: CDR1 KGHSH, CDR2 LQKENI. CDR3 in DNA: TGTGCCAGCTCACCGGACTCCCTTAAGTCGGCTTTCTTT. It is translated as CASSPDSLKSAFF.

The V and J genes are TRBV5-1 and TRBJ2-3; unclear D gene. V lost 0 bases, J lost 4 bases, and 6 bases lay in between. From germline, CDR1 is SGHRS and CDR2 YFSETQ. The CDR3 is made up of 13 amino acids. The CDR3 sequence is CASSLAEADTQYF. The CDR3 DNA reads as TGCGCCAGCAGCTTGGCCGAGGCAGATACGCAGTATTTT.

This clone was detected a few times. For the CDR3, the DNA is TGTGCCAGTAGGGGTCTCCTAGGGGGGGATCAGCCCCAGCATTTT. Translated: CASRGLLGGDQPQHF. This chain links TRBV19 with TRBJ1-5; a weak D match, TRBD1 (6 bases). The V gene's germline CDR1 is LNHDA and CDR2 SQIVND (reference sequence). V dropped 6 bases and J dropped 5 bases, with 17 bases sitting between them. The length of the CDR3 is 15 residues.

This clone has more than one count but fewer than ten. The rearrangement joins TRBV6-2 or TRBV6-3 to TRBJ2-1; D is perhaps TRBD1 (5 bases). The CDR3 has 15 amino acids. The V and J ends lost 5 bases and 9 bases respectively, with 20 bases between them. Germline V gives CDR1 MNHEY, CDR2 SVGEGT. In DNA, the CDR3 is TGTGCCAGCAGTCCCGCTGGGGCCCCCAGTGGTGAGCAGTTCTTC. It codes for CASSPAGAPSGEQFF.